These 2 T cell receptor beta chains came from one sample sequenced in a study of blood T cell repertoires in COVID-19. The repertoire was sequenced with immunoSEQ multiplex PCR; TCRdb's copy has only in-frame clones and lacks some. This sample has hundreds of thousands of clones, with 86% found just once. Material: PBMCs or T cells enriched from blood (not recorded which). These receptors came from a woman between 45 and 65 years old in a cohort exposed to, infected with or recovered from COVID-19 (not recorded which).

V and J are TRBV2 and TRBJ1-2, with 10 positions matching TRBD1. Germline loops: CDR1 SNHLY, CDR2 FYNNEI. V lost 8 bases, J lost 2 bases, and 5 bases stayed unmatched. The length of the CDR3 is 14 residues. The CDR3 DNA is TGTGCCAGCCGGGACAGGGGTGAAAACTATGGCTACACCTTC. Its protein product is CASRDRGENYGYTF.

The CDR3 nucleotides read TGTGCCAGCAGTTCCCGAATGACGCCATTGGGGGGTTCACCCCTCCACTTT. Amino acid sequence: CASSSRMTPLGGSPLHF. The chain carries TRBV27 and TRBJ1-6; D possibly corresponds to TRBD1 (5 bases). V was clipped by 4 bases and J by 9 bases, with 22 bases between them. Germline CDR1 reads MNHEY; CDR2 reads SMNVEV (reference sequence). CDR3 size: 17 residues.